A selection of T cell receptor beta chains follows, all from one sample in a study of response to subunit inactivated influenza vaccine. TCRdb called the RT-PCR reads again in MiXCR, with one record for every CDR3 protein. The data show roughly 790,000 distinct CDR3 sequences, 20% to 25% seen once. The sample here was PBMCs from blood, taken 4 to 6 days after vaccination. The receptors stem from a man aged 50 or older who received an inactivated influenza vaccine. The CDR3 runs from the conserved cysteine through the conserved F or W. A D gene is named only where the DNA matches it firmly. Where a row states a size, it is once, few, many or the class of an expanded clone; other rows omit it.

clone size	D gene	J gene	V gene	CDR3 DNA	CDR3 protein
many	-	TRBJ2-2	TRBV20-1	TGCAGTGCTAGAGGGGGAGGTAACGGGGAGCTGTTTTTT	CSARGGGNGELFF
-	-	TRBJ1-4	TRBV15	TGTGCCACCAGCAGAGACGTCATTGGTAATGAAAAACTGTTTTTT	CATSRDVIGNEKLFF
few	TRBD2	TRBJ2-7	TRBV5-5	TGTGCCAGCAGCCTTAGCGGGAGATCGGGGGAGCAGTACTTC	CASSLSGRSGEQYF
-	-	TRBJ1-2	TRBV4-1	TGCGCCAGCAGCCTGCCGGGGGACCTCACCTTC	CASSLPGDLTF
many	-	TRBJ1-4	TRBV6-1	TGTGCCAGCAGACCGTCTCTACGGGAAAAACTGTTTTTT	CASRPSLREKLFF
-	-	TRBJ2-1	TRBV7-6	TGTGCCAGCAGCCACCCCGGTCTCCCAGAGCAGTTCTTC	CASSHPGLPEQFF
few	TRBD2	TRBJ2-5	TRBV7-9	TGTGCCAGCAGCTTAACTAGCGGGAGGGGAGAGACCCAGTACTTC	CASSLTSGRGETQYF
-	TRBD2	TRBJ2-1	TRBV20-1	TGCAGTGCCCTAGAACTAGCGGGGGGGTTGGATGAGCAGTTCTTC	CSALELAGGLDEQFF
-	-	TRBJ1-6	TRBV6-5	TGTGCCAGCATGGACAGAAATTCACCCCTCCACTTT	CASMDRNSPLHF
few	-	TRBJ2-1	TRBV5-6	TGTGCCAGCAGCTCGCTAGCCGTATTTTATAGTGAGCAGTTCTTC	CASSSLAVFYSEQFF
-	-	TRBJ1-5	TRBV9	TGTGCCAGCAGCGGGACAGTGGGCCAGCCCCAGCATTTT	CASSGTVGQPQHF
few	-	TRBJ1-6	TRBV12-3/TRBV12-4	TGTGCCAGCACGCGGGCTAATTCACCCCTCCACTTT	CASTRANSPLHF
once	-	TRBJ2-3	TRBV7-2	TGTGCCAGCAGCTACCAGACTTACACAGATACGCAGTATTTT	CASSYQTYTDTQYF
many	TRBD1	TRBJ2-2	TRBV12-3/TRBV12-4	TGTGCCAGCAGCCGCCGGACAGGAGAGCTGTTTTTT	CASSRRTGELFF
few	TRBD2	TRBJ2-3	TRBV12-3/TRBV12-4	TGTGCCAGCAGGATAGCGGGGGTGAGCACAGATACGCAGTATTTT	CASRIAGVSTDTQYF
many	-	TRBJ2-7	TRBV12-3/TRBV12-4	TGTGCCAGCAATCCGGGACTTGCATCATACGAGCAGTACTTC	CASNPGLASYEQYF
few	-	TRBJ2-1	TRBV10-3	TGTGCCATCCGGGACCGATACAATGAGCAGTTCTTC	CAIRDRYNEQFF
-	-	TRBJ2-2	TRBV6-1	TGTGCCAGCAGTACGGGACTGGACCAGAGGGAGCTGTTTTTT	CASSTGLDQRELFF
few	TRBD2	TRBJ2-5	TRBV20-1	TGCAGTGCTAGAGATCTCTACGGACTAGCGGGTTCAGAGACCCAGTACTTC	CSARDLYGLAGSETQYF
few	-	TRBJ2-7	TRBV5-6	TGTGCCAGCAGCTTGTATACCGTAGCCTACGAGCAGTACTTC	CASSLYTVAYEQYF
few	-	TRBJ2-7	TRBV5-5	TGTGCCAGCAGCTTTTTATCGGCGGCTCGGAGAGAGCAGTACTTC	CASSFLSAARREQYF
many	-	TRBJ2-5	TRBV11-2	TGTGCCAGCAGTCCTCTGGGAGTAGGAGAGACCCAGTACTTC	CASSPLGVGETQYF
many	-	TRBJ2-3	TRBV12-3/TRBV12-4	TGTGCCAGCGCCGTCGAAAGCGGGTCGGTGGCAGATACGCAGTATTTT	CASAVESGSVADTQYF
-	-	TRBJ2-1	TRBV6-5	TGTGCCAGCAGTTACGGTCCAAGCGGCAACCCCAATGAGCAGTTCTTC	CASSYGPSGNPNEQFF
few	-	TRBJ2-3	TRBV24-1	TGTGCCACCAGTGATTATGGGCGGCTGGACACAGATACGCAGTATTTT	CATSDYGRLDTDTQYF
few	-	TRBJ2-1	TRBV20-1	TGCAGTGCTAGAGAGGCAGGGGCTTCCTACAATGAGCAGTTCTTC	CSAREAGASYNEQFF
few	TRBD2	TRBJ2-1	TRBV29-1	TGCAGCGTTGATGCGGCGGGGGGCGATTTATGGGATGAGCAGTTCTTC	CSVDAAGGDLWDEQFF
few	-	TRBJ1-6	TRBV20-1	TGCAGTGCACCGACGGGCTATAATTCACCCCTCCACTTT	CSAPTGYNSPLHF
few	TRBD2	TRBJ2-3	TRBV20-1	TGCAGTGCTATCAGAGCGGGAGTTAGAACAGATACGCAGTATTTT	CSAIRAGVRTDTQYF
many	TRBD1	TRBJ2-7	TRBV12-3/TRBV12-4	TGTGCCAGCAGTTTAGTGACAGGGCCTACCTACGAGCAGTACTTC	CASSLVTGPTYEQYF
few	-	TRBJ1-3	TRBV6-5	TGTGCCAGCAGTTCCTCAGACCAGGGCCGCTCTGGAAACACCATATATTTT	CASSSSDQGRSGNTIYF
few	-	TRBJ2-2	TRBV12-3/TRBV12-4	TGTGCCAGCAGTTTAAATCCGGGTTGGGGGACCGGGGAGCTGTTTTTT	CASSLNPGWGTGELFF
-	TRBD1	TRBJ1-2	TRBV5-1	TGCGCCAGCAGCTCGGGACAGCGGGTTATCTATGGCTACACCTTC	CASSSGQRVIYGYTF
-	-	TRBJ1-2	TRBV4-2	TGTGCCAGCAGCCAGGTTTCCGATAACTATGGCTACACCTTC	CASSQVSDNYGYTF
-	-	TRBJ1-1	TRBV7-3	TGTGCCAGCAGCTTAATGGTTGCAGGGAACACTGAAGCTTTCTTT	CASSLMVAGNTEAFF
many	TRBD1	TRBJ1-1	TRBV12-3/TRBV12-4	TGTGCCAGCAGTTTCGGACAGGGGGGACTGAACACTGAAGCTTTCTTT	CASSFGQGGLNTEAFF
-	TRBD1	TRBJ2-5	TRBV12-3/TRBV12-4	TGTGCCAGCAGTTCCAGGACAGGGGGGACCGAGACCCAGTACTTC	CASSSRTGGTETQYF
many	TRBD1	TRBJ1-6	TRBV11-2	TGTGCCAGCAGCCGGGGACAGTGGGTGGTTAAATCACCCCTCCACTTT	CASSRGQWVVKSPLHF
few	-	TRBJ2-3	TRBV9	TGTGCCAGCAGCGCCGACGGGGCTACTTCAGATACGCAGTATTTT	CASSADGATSDTQYF
-	-	TRBJ2-1	TRBV20-1	TGCAGTGCTAGAGATTATTTTGCGGCGATCAATGAGCAGTTCTTC	CSARDYFAAINEQFF
-	-	TRBJ1-5	TRBV20-1	TGCAGTGCTAGAGATCCGTCCCGCCAGCATTTT	CSARDPSRQHF
-	TRBD1	TRBJ1-4	TRBV25-1	TGTGCCAGCAGGATGGGGACAGAAAATGAAAAACTGTTTTTT	CASRMGTENEKLFF
few	TRBD2	TRBJ2-7	TRBV7-3	TGTGCCAGCAGCCAAAGCGGGGGGTTCTACGAGCAGTACTTC	CASSQSGGFYEQYF
few	-	TRBJ2-1	TRBV4-1	TGCGCCAGCAGCCAAGTCTGGGGAAAGGTCTACAATGAGCAGTTCTTC	CASSQVWGKVYNEQFF
few	-	TRBJ2-1	TRBV12-3/TRBV12-4	TGTGCCAGCAGTTTCGGAGGATCTGAGTTCTTC	CASSFGGSEFF
once	-	TRBJ2-2	TRBV4-3	TGCGCCAGCAGAGACACGGCCAACACCGGGGAGCTGTTTTTT	CASRDTANTGELFF
many	-	TRBJ2-1	TRBV7-2	TGTGCCAGCAGCAGGGAGGTCAAAGGGGGTGAGCAGTTCTTC	CASSREVKGGEQFF
-	-	TRBJ1-5	TRBV12-3/TRBV12-4	TGTGCCAGCAGAGAGGTGGCCGCCGCTAATCAGCCCCAGCATTTT	CASREVAAANQPQHF
-	TRBD2	TRBJ2-5	TRBV10-3	TGTGCCATCAGTGAGTCCGGACTAGCGGGGGAAGAGACCCAGTACTTC	CAISESGLAGEETQYF
many	-	TRBJ1-1	TRBV27	TGTGCCAGCAGCTACATGGCGGGCGAAGCTTTCTTT	CASSYMAGEAFF
-	-	TRBJ2-7	TRBV4-3	TGCGCCAGCAGCCAAGACGCCGGGGCTAGGACCGAGCAGTACTTC	CASSQDAGARTEQYF
-	-	TRBJ2-1	TRBV20-1	TGCAGTGCTATCGGGTCAGGGGCGGGCGGGAGTCCCTACAATGAGCAGTTCTTC	CSAIGSGAGGSPYNEQFF
few	-	TRBJ1-1	TRBV12-3/TRBV12-4	TGTGCCAGCAGAACCTGGGAGCAGGCGAACACTGAAGCTTTCTTT	CASRTWEQANTEAFF
-	TRBD1	TRBJ2-3	TRBV28	TGTGCCAGCAGCCACGGGGACGACAGGGCAGATACGCAGTATTTT	CASSHGDDRADTQYF
-	-	TRBJ2-2	TRBV5-1	TGCGCCAGCAGGGACAGAATAGACGCGAACACCGGGGAGCTGTTTTTT	CASRDRIDANTGELFF
-	-	TRBJ2-1	TRBV3-1	TGTGCCAGCAGTACTTTGGGGAAGGTGGGGTCCTACAATGAGCAGTTCTTC	CASSTLGKVGSYNEQFF
-	-	TRBJ2-2	TRBV5-1	TGCGCCAGCAGCTTGGAATCGCCTGACGGGGAGCTGTTTTTT	CASSLESPDGELFF
many	TRBD1	TRBJ2-2	TRBV12-3/TRBV12-4	TGTGCCAGCAGACCCGGGACAGGGGAAACGTTCACCGGGGAGCTGTTTTTT	CASRPGTGETFTGELFF
-	-	TRBJ1-1	TRBV29-1	TGCAGCGTTGAAGACAGGGCTAGGAACACTGAAGCTTTCTTT	CSVEDRARNTEAFF